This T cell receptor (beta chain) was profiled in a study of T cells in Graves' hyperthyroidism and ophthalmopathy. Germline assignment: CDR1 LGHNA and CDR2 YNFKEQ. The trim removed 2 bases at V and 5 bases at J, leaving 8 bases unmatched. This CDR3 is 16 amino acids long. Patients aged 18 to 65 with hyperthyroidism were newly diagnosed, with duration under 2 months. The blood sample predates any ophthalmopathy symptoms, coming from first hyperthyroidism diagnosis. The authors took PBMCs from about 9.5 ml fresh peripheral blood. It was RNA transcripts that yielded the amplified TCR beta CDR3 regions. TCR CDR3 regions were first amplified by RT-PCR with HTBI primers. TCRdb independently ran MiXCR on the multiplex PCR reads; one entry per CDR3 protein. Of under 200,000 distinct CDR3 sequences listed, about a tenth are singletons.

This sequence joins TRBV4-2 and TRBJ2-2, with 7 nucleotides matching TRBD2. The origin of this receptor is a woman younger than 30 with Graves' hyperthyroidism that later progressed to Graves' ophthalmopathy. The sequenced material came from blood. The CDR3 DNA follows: TGTGCCAGCAGCCAATACGTTGGCGGGAGTACCGGGGAGCTGTTTTTT. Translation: CASSQYVGGSTGELFF.